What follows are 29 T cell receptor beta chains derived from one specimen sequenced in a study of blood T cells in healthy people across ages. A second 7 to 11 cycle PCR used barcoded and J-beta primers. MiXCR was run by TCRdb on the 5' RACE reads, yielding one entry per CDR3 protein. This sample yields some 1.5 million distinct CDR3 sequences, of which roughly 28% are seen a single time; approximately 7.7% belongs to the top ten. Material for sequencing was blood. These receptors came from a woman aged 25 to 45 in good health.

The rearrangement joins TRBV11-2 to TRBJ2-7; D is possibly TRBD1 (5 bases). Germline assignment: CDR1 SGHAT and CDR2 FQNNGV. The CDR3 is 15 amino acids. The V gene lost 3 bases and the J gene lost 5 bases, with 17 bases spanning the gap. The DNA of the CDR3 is TGTGCCAGCAGCTTGGAAGGCCGCAGGGTTGACGAGCAGTACTTC. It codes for CASSLEGRRVDEQYF.

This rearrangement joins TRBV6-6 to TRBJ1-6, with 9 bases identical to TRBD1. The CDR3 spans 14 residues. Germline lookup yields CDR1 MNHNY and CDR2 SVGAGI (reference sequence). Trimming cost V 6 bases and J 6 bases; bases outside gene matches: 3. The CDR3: CASRGQGPNSPLHF. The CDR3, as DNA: TGTGCCAGCAGGGGACAGGGACCTAATTCACCCCTCCACTTT.

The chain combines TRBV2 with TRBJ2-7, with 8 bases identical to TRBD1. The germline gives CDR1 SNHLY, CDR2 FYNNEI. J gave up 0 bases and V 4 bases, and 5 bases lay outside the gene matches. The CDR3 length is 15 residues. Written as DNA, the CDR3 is TGTGCCAGCAGTGGGGGCAGGGGGCTCTCCTACGAGCAGTACTTC. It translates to CASSGGRGLSYEQYF. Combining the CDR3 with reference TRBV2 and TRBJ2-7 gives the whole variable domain EPEVTQTPSHQVTQMGQEVILRCVPISNHLYFYWYRQILGQKVEFLVSFYNNEISEKSEIFDDQFSVERPDGSNFTLKIRSTKLEDSAMYFCASSGGRGLSYEQYFGPGTRLTVT.

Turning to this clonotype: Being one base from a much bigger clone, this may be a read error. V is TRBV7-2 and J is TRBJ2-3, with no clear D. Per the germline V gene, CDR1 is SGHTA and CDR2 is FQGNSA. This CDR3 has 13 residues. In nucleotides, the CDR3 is TGTGCCGGCAGCTTAGTCCCCAGGGATACGCAGTATTTT. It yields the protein CAGSLVPRDTQYF.

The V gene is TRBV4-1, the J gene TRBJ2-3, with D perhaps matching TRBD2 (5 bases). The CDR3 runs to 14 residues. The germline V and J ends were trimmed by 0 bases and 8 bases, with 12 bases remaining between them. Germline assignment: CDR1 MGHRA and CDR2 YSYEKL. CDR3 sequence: CASSQDEGTLTQYF. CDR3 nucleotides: TGCGCCAGCAGCCAAGATGAGGGTACTCTTACGCAGTATTTT.

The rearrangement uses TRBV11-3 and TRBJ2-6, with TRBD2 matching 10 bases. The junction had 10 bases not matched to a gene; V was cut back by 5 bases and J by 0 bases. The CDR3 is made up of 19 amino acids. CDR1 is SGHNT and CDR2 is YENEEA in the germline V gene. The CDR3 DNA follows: TGTGCCAGCAGCCCCGGACTAGCGGCCATCTCCTCTGGGGCCAACGTCCTGACTTTC. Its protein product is CASSPGLAAISSGANVLTF.

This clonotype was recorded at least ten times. The CDR3 reads CSVPWGGTEAFF. CDR3 sequence (DNA): TGCAGCGTTCCCTGGGGGGGGACTGAAGCTTTCTTT. V and J are TRBV29-1 and TRBJ1-1; maybe TRBD1 (5 bases). The V gene lost 5 bases and the J gene lost 5 bases, with 12 bases spanning the gap. Germline V CDR1 and CDR2: SQVTM, ANQGSEA. The CDR3 runs 12 residues. The full variable domain, completed using reference TRBV29-1 and TRBJ1-1, is SAVISQKPSRDICQRGTSLTIQCQVDSQVTMMFWYRQQPGQSLTLIATANQGSEATYESGFVIDKFPISRPNLTFSTLTVSNMSPEDSSIYLCSVPWGGTEAFFGQGTRLTVV.

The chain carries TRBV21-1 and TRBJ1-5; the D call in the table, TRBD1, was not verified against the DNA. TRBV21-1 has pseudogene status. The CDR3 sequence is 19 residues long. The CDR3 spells CASSQDPPRPYRGNRPQHF. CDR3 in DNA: TGTGCCAGCAGCCAGGACCCCCCTCGACCCTACCGGGGCAATCGGCCCCAGCATTTT.

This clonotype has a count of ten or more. CDR3 region: CSVELGISGRAEQYF. Here the CDR3 DNA reads TGCAGCGTTGAATTAGGGATTAGCGGGAGGGCCGAGCAGTACTTC. The chain joins TRBV29-1 to TRBJ2-7; 11 bases are a match to TRBD2. J was trimmed by 6 bases and V by 2 bases; bases with no gene match: 9. The CDR3 extends over 15 amino acids. In germline, CDR1 is SQVTM, CDR2 ANQGSEA.

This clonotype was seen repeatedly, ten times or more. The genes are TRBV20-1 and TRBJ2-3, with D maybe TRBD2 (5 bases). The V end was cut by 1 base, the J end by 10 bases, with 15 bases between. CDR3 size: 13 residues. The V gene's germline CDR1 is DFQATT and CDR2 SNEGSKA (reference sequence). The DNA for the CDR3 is TGCAGTGCTAGAGTCGCGGCCCGGGGAGCGCAGTATTTT. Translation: CSARVAARGAQYF.

CDR3 sequence reads: CASSFLAEGGLAKNIQYF. The CDR3 bases are TGTGCCAGCAGCTTCCTGGCGGAGGGAGGACTAGCCAAAAACATTCAGTACTTC. This chain uses TRBV7-2 with TRBJ2-4; D perhaps matches TRBD2 (6 bases). Germline V gene data show CDR1 as SGHTA and CDR2 as FQGNSA. CDR3 length: 18 amino acids. V lost 3 bases and J 0 bases, leaving 18 bases between the germline ends.

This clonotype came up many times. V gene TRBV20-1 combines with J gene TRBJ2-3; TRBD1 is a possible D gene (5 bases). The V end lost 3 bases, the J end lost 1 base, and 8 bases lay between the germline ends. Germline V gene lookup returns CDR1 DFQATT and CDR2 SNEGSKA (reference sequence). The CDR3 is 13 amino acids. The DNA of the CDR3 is TGCAGTGCTAGCGTGACAGGCACAGATACGCAGTATTTT. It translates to CSASVTGTDTQYF.

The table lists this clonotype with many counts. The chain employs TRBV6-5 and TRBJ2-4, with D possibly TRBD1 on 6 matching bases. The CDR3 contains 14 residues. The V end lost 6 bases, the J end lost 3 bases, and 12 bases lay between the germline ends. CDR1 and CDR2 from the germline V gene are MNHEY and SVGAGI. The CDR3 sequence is CASRLRDNKNIQYF. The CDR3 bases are TGTGCCAGCAGACTCCGGGACAACAAAAACATTCAGTACTTC.

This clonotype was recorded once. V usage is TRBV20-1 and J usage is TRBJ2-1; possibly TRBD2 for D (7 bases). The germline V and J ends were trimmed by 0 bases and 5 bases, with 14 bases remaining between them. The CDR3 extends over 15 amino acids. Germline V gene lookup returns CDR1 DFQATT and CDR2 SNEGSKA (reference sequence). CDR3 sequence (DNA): TGCAGTGCTAGAGATCCGGGGGGCAGGGACAATGAGCAGTTCTTC. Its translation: CSARDPGGRDNEQFF.

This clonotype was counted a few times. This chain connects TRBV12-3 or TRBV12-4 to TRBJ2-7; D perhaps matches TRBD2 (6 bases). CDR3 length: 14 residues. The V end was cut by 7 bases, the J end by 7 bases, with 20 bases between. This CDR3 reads CASMGDSTMGEQYF. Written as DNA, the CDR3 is TGTGCCAGCATGGGGGACTCGACTATGGGGGAGCAGTACTTC.

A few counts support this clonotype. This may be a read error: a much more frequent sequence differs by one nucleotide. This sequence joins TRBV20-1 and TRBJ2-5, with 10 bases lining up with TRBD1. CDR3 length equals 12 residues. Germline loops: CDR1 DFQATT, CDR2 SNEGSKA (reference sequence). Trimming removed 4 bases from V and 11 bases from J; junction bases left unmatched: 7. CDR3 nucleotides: TGCAGTGCTAATCGGGACAGGGGCGGGCAGTACTTC. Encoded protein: CSANRDRGGQYF.

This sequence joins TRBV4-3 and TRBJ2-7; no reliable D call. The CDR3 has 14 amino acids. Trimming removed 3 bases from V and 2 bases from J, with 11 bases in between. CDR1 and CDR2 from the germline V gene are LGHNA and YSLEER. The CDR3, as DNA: TGCGCCAGCAGCCAGGGTAGCAAGACCTACGAGCAGTACTTC. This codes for CASSQGSKTYEQYF.

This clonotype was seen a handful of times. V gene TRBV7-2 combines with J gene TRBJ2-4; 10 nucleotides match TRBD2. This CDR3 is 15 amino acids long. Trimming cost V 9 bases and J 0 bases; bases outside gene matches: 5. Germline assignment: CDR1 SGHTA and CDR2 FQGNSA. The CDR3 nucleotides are TGTGCCAGTGGACTAGCGGATCTAGCCAAAAACATTCAGTACTTC. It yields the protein CASGLADLAKNIQYF.

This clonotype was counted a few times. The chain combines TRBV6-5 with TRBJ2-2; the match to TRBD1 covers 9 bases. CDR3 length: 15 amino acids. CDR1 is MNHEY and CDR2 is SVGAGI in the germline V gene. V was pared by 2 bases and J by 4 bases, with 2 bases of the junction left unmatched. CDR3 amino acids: CASSYTGGRTGELFF. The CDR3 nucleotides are TGTGCCAGCAGTTACACAGGGGGCCGCACCGGGGAGCTGTTTTTT.

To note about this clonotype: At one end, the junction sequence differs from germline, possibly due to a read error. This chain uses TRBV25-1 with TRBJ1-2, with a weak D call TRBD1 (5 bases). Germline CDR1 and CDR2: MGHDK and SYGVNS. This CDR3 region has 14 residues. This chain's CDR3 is CASREWSGGDRYTF. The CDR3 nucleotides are TGTGCCAGCAGGGAATGGTCCGGGGGGGATCGCTACACCTTC.

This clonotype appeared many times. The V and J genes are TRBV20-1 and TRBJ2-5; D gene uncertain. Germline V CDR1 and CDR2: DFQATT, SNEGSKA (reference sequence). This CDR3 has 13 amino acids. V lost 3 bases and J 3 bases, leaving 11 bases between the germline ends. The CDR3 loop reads CSARGMGKETQYF. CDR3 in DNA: TGCAGTGCTAGGGGTATGGGGAAAGAGACCCAGTACTTC.

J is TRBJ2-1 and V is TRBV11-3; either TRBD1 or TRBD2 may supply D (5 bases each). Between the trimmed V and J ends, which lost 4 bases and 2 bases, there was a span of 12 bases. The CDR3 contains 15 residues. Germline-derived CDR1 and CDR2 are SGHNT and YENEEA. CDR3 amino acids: CASSSRDATYNEQFF. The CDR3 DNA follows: TGTGCCAGCAGCTCACGGGACGCCACCTACAATGAGCAGTTCTTC.

This CDR3 reads CAGAQGLAGTYEQYF. CDR3 bases: TGTGCCGGGGCCCAGGGACTAGCGGGCACCTACGAGCAGTACTTC. This rearrangement joins TRBV2 to TRBJ2-7; 12 bases are shared with TRBD2. V lost 11 bases and J lost 2; bases outside the gene matches: 10. There are 15 residues in the CDR3. Germline V lookup: CDR1 SNHLY, CDR2 FYNNEI.

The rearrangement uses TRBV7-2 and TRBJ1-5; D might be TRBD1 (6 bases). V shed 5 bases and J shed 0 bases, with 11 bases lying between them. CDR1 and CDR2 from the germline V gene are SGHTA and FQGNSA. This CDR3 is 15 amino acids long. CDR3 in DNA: TGTGCCAGCAGCCTAAACAGGGTTAGCAATCAGCCCCAGCATTTT. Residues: CASSLNRVSNQPQHF.

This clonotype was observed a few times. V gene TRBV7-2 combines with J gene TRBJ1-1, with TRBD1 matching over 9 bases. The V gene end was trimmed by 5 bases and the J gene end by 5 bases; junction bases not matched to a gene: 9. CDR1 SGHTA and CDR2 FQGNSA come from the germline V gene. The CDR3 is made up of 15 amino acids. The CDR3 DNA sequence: TGTGCCAGCAGCCCACAGGGGGCTGAGTGGACTGAAGCTTTCTTT. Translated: CASSPQGAEWTEAFF.

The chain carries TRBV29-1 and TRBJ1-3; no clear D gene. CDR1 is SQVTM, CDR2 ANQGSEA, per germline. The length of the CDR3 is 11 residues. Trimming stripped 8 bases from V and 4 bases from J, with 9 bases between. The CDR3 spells CSLSWGNTIYF. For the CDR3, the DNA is TGCAGCCTCTCCTGGGGAAACACCATATATTTT.

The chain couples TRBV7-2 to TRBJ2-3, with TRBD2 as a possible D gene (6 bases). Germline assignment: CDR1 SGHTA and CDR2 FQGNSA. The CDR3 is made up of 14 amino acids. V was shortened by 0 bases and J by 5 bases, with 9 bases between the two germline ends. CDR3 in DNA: TGTGCCAGCAGCTTAGCTAGCGGAAAAGATACGCAGTATTTT. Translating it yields CASSLASGKDTQYF.

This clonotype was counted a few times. This CDR3 is CSARDEGGTEAFF. For the CDR3, the DNA is TGCAGTGCTAGAGATGAAGGGGGGACTGAAGCTTTCTTT. The rearrangement links TRBV20-1 to TRBJ1-1; D might be TRBD1 (6 bases). This CDR3 is 13 amino acids long. Trimming removed 0 bases from V and 5 bases from J, with 10 bases in between. From germline, CDR1 is DFQATT and CDR2 SNEGSKA (reference sequence).

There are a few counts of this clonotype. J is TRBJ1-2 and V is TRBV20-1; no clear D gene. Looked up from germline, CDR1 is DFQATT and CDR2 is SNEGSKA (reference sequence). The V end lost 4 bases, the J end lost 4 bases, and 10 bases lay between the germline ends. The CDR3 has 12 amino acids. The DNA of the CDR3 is TGCAGTGCTAAAGGGAGCACCTATGGCTACACCTTC. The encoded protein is CSAKGSTYGYTF.